The rows below give T cell receptor beta chains drawn from one sample of a study of shared clonotypes between healthy human individuals. Method: immunoSEQ multiplex PCR; TCRdb's copy keeps in-frame clones and lacks some. The sample contains about 2 million clones, approximately 94% of which appear only once. Sequencing was done on a sample of naive CD8+ T cells sorted from blood. The receptors stem from a man between 18 and 29 years old in good health. The CDR3 runs from the conserved cysteine through the conserved F or W. The D gene is left open where the match is weak. Only part of the rows carry a size: once, few, many, or a class if the clone is expanded.

-,-,TRBJ2-7,TRBV28,TGTGCCAGCAGTGATCAATACGAGCAGTACTTC,CASSDQYEQYF
-,-,TRBJ1-1,TRBV9,TGTGCCAGCAGCCTGGGGGTGGACACTGAAGCTTTCTTT,CASSLGVDTEAFF
TRBD1,-,TRBJ2-2,TRBV10-1,TGCGCCAGCAGTCGGGACAGCGCGAACACCGGGGAGCTGTTTTTT,CASSRDSANTGELFF
-,-,TRBJ2-7,TRBV5-6,TGTGCCAGCAGCGCTGGCGGTGGGACCTACGAGCAGTACTTC,CASSAGGGTYEQYF
-,-,TRBJ2-2,TRBV15,TGTGCCACCAGCAGGGCTGGGGCCGGGGAGCTGTTTTTT,CATSRAGAGELFF
TRBD2,-,TRBJ2-7,TRBV6-6,TGTGCCAGCAGTTACCCCTTGCGGGAGAGTATATACGAGCAGTACTTC,CASSYPLRESIYEQYF
-,-,TRBJ2-7,TRBV12-2,TGTGCAAGTCGCTTAGTGTATCTTCCGCTCACCTTACCCTACGAGCAGTACTTC,CASRLVYLPLTLPYEQYF
-,once,TRBJ2-2,TRBV5-6,TGTGCCAGCAGCTTGGTCTGGGAAAAGGGCACCGGGGAGCTGTTTTTT,CASSLVWEKGTGELFF
TRBD1,-,TRBJ1-2,TRBV18,TGTGCCAGCTCACCGGTCGGGACAGGGGCCACAGCTAGCTATGGCTACACCTTC,CASSPVGTGATASYGYTF
TRBD2,-,TRBJ2-5,TRBV7-9,TGTGCCAGCAGCCCCGGGGGGTCCGGGACCCAGTACTTC,CASSPGGSGTQYF
TRBD1,-,TRBJ2-2,TRBV5-1,TGCGCCAGCAGCTTCATGGACAGGGTAACAGGGGAGCTGTTTTTT,CASSFMDRVTGELFF
-,-,TRBJ2-7,TRBV11-2,TGTGCCAGCAGCTTAGATCCCTCGACAGTCTACGAGCAGTACTTC,CASSLDPSTVYEQYF
-,-,TRBJ1-3,TRBV6-1,TGTGCCAGCAGTGCTATACAGGGAGGCTCTGGAAACACCATATATTTT,CASSAIQGGSGNTIYF
-,-,TRBJ2-2,TRBV7-9,TGTGCCAGCAGCTTAGAGTGGATTGTCGGGACACCGAACACCGGGGAGCTGTTTTTT,CASSLEWIVGTPNTGELFF
TRBD1,once,TRBJ2-5,TRBV5-1,TGCGCCAGCAGCTTTTATTCACCAGGGGGTGGACAAGAGACCCAGTACTTC,CASSFYSPGGGQETQYF
-,-,TRBJ1-3,TRBV6-1,TGTGCCAGCAGTGAAGCTTCATGGGGCCTCTCTGGAAACACCATATATTTT,CASSEASWGLSGNTIYF
-,-,TRBJ2-3,TRBV9,TGTGCCAGCAGCGAGGGGGACTTCTACACAGATACGCAGTATTTT,CASSEGDFYTDTQYF
-,-,TRBJ2-5,TRBV4-2,TGTGCCAGCAGCCAAGTGCCCGGCGGTGAGGAGACCCAGTACTTC,CASSQVPGGEETQYF
TRBD2,-,TRBJ2-3,TRBV25-1,TGTGCCAGCAGCAGCTTTTTGGGACTAGACTTAACAGATACGCAGTATTTT,CASSSFLGLDLTDTQYF
-,-,TRBJ1-3,TRBV9,TGTGCCAGCAGCGTTCAGGTAAACACCATATATTTT,CASSVQVNTIYF
TRBD1,-,TRBJ2-7,TRBV4-1,TGCGCCAGCAGCCAAGTTAAAGGGGGCAACTACGAGCAGTACTTC,CASSQVKGGNYEQYF
TRBD2,once,TRBJ2-7,TRBV6-1,TGTGCCAGCAGTGAGCGGGGGGCCTACGAGCAGTACTTC,CASSERGAYEQYF
TRBD2,-,TRBJ2-2,TRBV27,TGTGCCAGCAGTCCCTCGGGGCTAGCGGGAGTGGTCGGGGAGCTGTTTTTT,CASSPSGLAGVVGELFF
-,-,TRBJ1-6,TRBV6-1,-,CASSEFGQGLSPLHF
-,-,TRBJ2-5,TRBV29-1,TGCAGCGTTGTTTGGGATCTGGAGACCCAGTACTTC,CSVVWDLETQYF
TRBD2,-,TRBJ2-5,TRBV5-1,TGCGCCAGCGCCGGGCGAAGCGGGGGTAACCAAGAGACCCAGTACTTC,CASAGRSGGNQETQYF
TRBD1,-,TRBJ2-7,TRBV10-1,TGCGCCAGCAGTGGACAGGGATCCTACGAGCAGTACTTC,CASSGQGSYEQYF
-,-,TRBJ1-3,TRBV11-3,TGTGCCAGCAGCTTACTGTATTGGGCAGGCCACTCTGGAAACACCATATATTTT,CASSLLYWAGHSGNTIYF
TRBD2,-,TRBJ2-1,TRBV27,TGTGCCAGTCAGACTAGCGGGGGGGGTTTGTCCTACAATGAGCAGTTCTTC,CASQTSGGGLSYNEQFF
-,-,TRBJ2-5,TRBV7-9,TGTGCCAGCAGCTTCTTTCAGGGTCCGGGTTTGGAGACCCAGTACTTC,CASSFFQGPGLETQYF
-,-,TRBJ2-1,TRBV11-2,TGTGCCAGCAGCTTGCTCCCAAACAATGAGCAGTTCTTC,CASSLLPNNEQFF
TRBD2,-,TRBJ2-5,TRBV10-2,TGCGCCAGCAGTGAGGATAGCGGGAGGAGGTGGGAGACCCAGTACTTC,CASSEDSGRRWETQYF
-,-,TRBJ2-1,TRBV6-5,TGTGCCAGCAGTTACTCGAGGGACCAGTGGGGCCATGAGCAGTTCTTC,CASSYSRDQWGHEQFF
-,-,TRBJ1-1,TRBV7-9,TGTGCCAGCAGCTTAGAGGGGACCCACACTGAAGCTTTCTTT,CASSLEGTHTEAFF
-,-,TRBJ2-7,TRBV6-6,TGTGCCAGCAGTTACAGTTCTAGCGTAACCTACGAGCAGTACTTC,CASSYSSSVTYEQYF
-,-,TRBJ1-1,TRBV25-1,TGTGCCAGCAGCGAATCTGGGAGGGTGAACACTGAAGCTTTCTTT,CASSESGRVNTEAFF
TRBD1,once,TRBJ1-2,TRBV13,TGTGCCAGCAGCTTAGGCGGGTTTTTCCGGGACAGAAATTCAGCTAACTATGGCTACACCTTC,CASSLGGFFRDRNSANYGYTF
-,-,TRBJ1-1,TRBV7-9,TGTGCCAGCAGCTTAACAGGTCTAAACACTGAAGCTTTCTTT,CASSLTGLNTEAFF
-,once,TRBJ1-6,TRBV5-1,TGCGCCAGCAGCTTGGCGGGTAATTCACCCCTCCACTTT,CASSLAGNSPLHF